Below, 26 T cell receptor beta chains from the same sample are listed, as sequenced in a study of resident and recirculating memory T cells in vitiligo. The table came from immunoSEQ multiplex PCR; TCRdb's copy has only in-frame clones and leaves some out. The sample has tens of thousands of clones, just over 90% seen once. Sequencing used blood. The receptor source for this set is a male donor with vitiligo.

J is TRBJ1-5 and V is TRBV28, with unresolved D. Germline CDR1 and CDR2: MDHEN and SYDVKM. CDR3 size: 12 residues. V was trimmed by 1 base and J by 5 bases, leaving 3 bases between them. The CDR3 loop is CASSLLDQPQHF. The DNA for the CDR3 is TGTGCCAGCAGTTTATTAGATCAGCCCCAGCATTTT.

This rearrangement joins TRBV28 to TRBJ2-7; tentatively, D is TRBD1 (5 bases). The CDR3 is 13 residues long. Germline V gives CDR1 MDHEN, CDR2 SYDVKM. Deletions cut 2 bases from V and 5 bases from J, with 10 bases between. The CDR3 DNA follows: TGTGCCAGCAGTTTAATACAGGACCACGAGCAGTACTTC. Amino acids: CASSLIQDHEQYF.

The genes are TRBV7-9 and TRBJ2-1; no firm D call. The CDR3 extends over 12 amino acids. CDR1 is SEHNR, CDR2 FQNEAQ, per germline (reference sequence). Trimming removed 5 bases at V and 8 bases at J, with 10 bases between. The CDR3 nucleotides read TGTGCCAGCAGCCGGCCCCGGGATGAGCAGTTCTTC. Its translation: CASSRPRDEQFF. The variable domain in full, with the rest retrieved from reference TRBV7-9 and TRBJ2-1, is DTGVSQNPRHKITKRGQNVTFRCDPISEHNRLYWYRQTLGQGPEFLTYFQNEAQLEKSRLLSDRFSAERPKGSFSTLEIQRTEQGDSAMYLCASSRPRDEQFFGPGTRLTVL.

This clone was detected once. The V and J genes are TRBV7-9 and TRBJ2-2; 9 nucleotides agree with TRBD1. The length of the CDR3 is 16 residues. CDR1 is SEHNR, CDR2 FQNEAQ, per germline (reference sequence). V lost 1 base and J lost 2; bases outside the gene matches: 2. In DNA form, the CDR3 reads TGTGCCAGCAGCTTAGGGACAGGGGCTAACACCGGGGAGCTGTTTTTT. It yields the protein CASSLGTGANTGELFF.

The genes are TRBV5-1 and TRBJ2-1; 7 bases line up with TRBD2. This CDR3 comprises 16 residues. Trimming cost V 7 bases and J 8 bases; bases outside gene matches: 18. In germline, CDR1 is SGHRS, CDR2 YFSETQ. The CDR3 spells CASQPGGGLPVDEQFF. CDR3 nucleotides: TGCGCCAGCCAACCCGGTGGGGGACTACCTGTGGATGAGCAGTTCTTC.

V gene TRBV13 combines with J gene TRBJ2-4, with D possibly TRBD1 on 6 matching bases. Per the germline V gene, CDR1 is PRHDT and CDR2 is FYEKMQ (reference sequence). The CDR3 runs to 13 residues. V dropped 4 bases and J dropped 6 bases, with 10 bases sitting between them. The CDR3 is CASSYPDRNIQYF. The CDR3 nucleotides are TGTGCCAGCAGCTACCCGGACAGAAACATTCAGTACTTC.

This chain links TRBV14 with TRBJ2-5; D not certain. Trimming pared 4 bases from V and 9 bases from J, leaving 9 bases between. Germline V gene lookup returns CDR1 SGHDN and CDR2 FVKESK. The CDR3 extends over 11 amino acids. CDR3: CASSLGGPQYF. The CDR3 DNA sequence: TGTGCCAGCAGCCTTGGCGGTCCCCAGTACTTC. The whole variable domain, remainder taken from reference TRBV14 and TRBJ2-5, is EAGVTQFPSHSVIEKGQTVTLRCDPISGHDNLYWYRRVMGKEIKFLLHFVKESKQDESGMPNNRFLAERTGGTYSTLKVQPAELEDSGVYFCASSLGGPQYFGPGTRLLVL.

This clone was found a few times. The chain recombines TRBV5-4 with TRBJ2-1, with TRBD1 as a possible D gene (5 bases). The CDR3 is made up of 12 amino acids. CDR1 SGHNT and CDR2 YYREEE come from the germline V gene (reference sequence). V gave up 3 bases and J gave up 9 bases, with 10 bases separating them. CDR3 sequence: CASSWGNPEQFF. CDR3 coding DNA: TGTGCCAGCAGCTGGGGCAATCCTGAGCAGTTCTTC.

The CDR3 region has the DNA TGTGCCAGCAGGCGGGACAGGGGGTACTATGGCTACACCTTC. Amino acid sequence: CASRRDRGYYGYTF. The chain uses TRBV28 and TRBJ1-2, with TRBD1 matching 11 bases. Germline CDR1 MDHEN, CDR2 SYDVKM. The V gene end was trimmed by 6 bases and the J gene end by 3 bases; junction bases not matched to a gene: 3. This CDR3 comprises 14 residues.

The chain's CDR3 is CASSAGGVGHYEQYF. The DNA of the CDR3 is TGTGCCAGCAGCGCAGGAGGAGTCGGCCACTACGAGCAGTACTTC. This chain joins TRBV7-9 and TRBJ2-7; D possibly corresponds to TRBD2 (5 bases). The CDR3 is 15 residues long. Trimming pared 5 bases from V and 3 bases from J, leaving 17 bases between. Germline values: CDR1 SEHNR, CDR2 FQNEAQ (reference sequence).

This clone was recorded only once. V and J are TRBV10-3 and TRBJ2-1, with D possibly being TRBD2 (5 bases). The CDR3 has 15 residues. CDR1 is ENHRY, CDR2 SYGVKD, per germline. V was pared by 0 bases and J by 10 bases, with 16 bases between. CDR3 sequence (DNA): TGTGCCATCAGTGAGTCTAGCGCGGCTTCCTCAGAGCAGTTCTTC. It specifies CAISESSAASSEQFF.

This clone was counted a single time. The chain joins TRBV10-3 to TRBJ2-3; no clear D gene. Between the trimmed V and J ends, which lost 4 bases and 2 bases, there was a span of 4 bases. This CDR3 has 12 residues. CDR1 is ENHRY, CDR2 SYGVKD, per germline. In DNA form, the CDR3 reads TGTGCCATCAGTGTGTACACAGATACGCAGTATTTT. Translated, it gives CAISVYTDTQYF.

This clone was found once. The chain carries TRBV27 and TRBJ2-4, with TRBD2 matching 8 bases. This CDR3 is 13 amino acids long. CDR1 and CDR2 (germline): MNHEY, SMNVEV (reference sequence). V was pared by 5 bases and J by 7 bases, with 4 bases of the junction left unmatched. The CDR3 region is CASSPGGPNIQYF. CDR3 sequence (DNA): TGTGCCAGCAGTCCGGGAGGGCCGAACATTCAGTACTTC.

This clone has just one count. V and J are TRBV7-8 and TRBJ2-7, with D possibly being TRBD2 (6 bases). The germline CDR1 and CDR2 sequences are SGHVS and FQNEAQ. The CDR3 is made up of 14 amino acids. V lost 6 bases, J lost 5 bases, and 17 bases lay in between. In nucleotides, the CDR3 is TGTGCCAGCAGGAGGTTTGCGGGGCAAGACGAGCAGTACTTC. Protein: CASRRFAGQDEQYF.

The V and J genes are TRBV5-1 and TRBJ2-2; 8 bases align to TRBD2. CDR3 length: 17 amino acids. The V gene's germline CDR1 is SGHRS and CDR2 YFSETQ. V shed 0 bases, J shed 0 bases, and the junction held 4 bases outside the gene matches. The DNA of the CDR3 is TGCGCCAGCAGCTTGGGGGCACTAGCGGCGAACACCGGGGAGCTGTTTTTT. Protein: CASSLGALAANTGELFF. Using reference TRBV5-1 and TRBJ2-2 for the parts outside the CDR3, the full variable domain is KAGVTQTPRYLIKTRGQQVTLSCSPISGHRSVSWYQQTPGQGLQFLFEYFSETQRNKGNFPGRFSGRQFSNSRSEMNVSTLELGDSALYLCASSLGALAANTGELFFGEGSRLTVL.

The CDR3 DNA sequence: TGTGCCAGCAGCTTAGATCGAGGAGGGGGCAGGGGCTACACCTTC. It codes for CASSLDRGGGRGYTF. The chain is built from TRBV11-3 and TRBJ1-2; 7 nucleotides match TRBD1. V lost 0 bases, J lost 8 bases, and 9 bases stayed unmatched. The CDR3 is 15 residues long. Germline loops: CDR1 SGHNT, CDR2 YENEEA.

The chain couples TRBV7-2 to TRBJ2-2; 12 nucleotides match TRBD2. V lost 5 bases to trimming and J lost 4 bases; unmatched junction nucleotides: 11. Germline V gene sequence: CDR1 SGHTA, CDR2 FQGNSA. This CDR3 has 18 amino acids. Written as DNA, the CDR3 is TGTGCCAGCAGCCTCTGGACTAGCGGGGTTGCACTCACCGGGGAGCTGTTTTTT. Encoded protein: CASSLWTSGVALTGELFF.

The rearrangement links TRBV7-8 to TRBJ2-7, with D unresolved. The CDR3 runs 16 residues. V dropped 4 bases and J dropped 2 bases, with 18 bases sitting between them. From germline, CDR1 is SGHVS and CDR2 FQNEAQ. As DNA, the CDR3 is TGTGCCAGCAGCTCATCCTTGAGCGCGAAGACCTACGAGCAGTACTTC. Protein: CASSSSLSAKTYEQYF.

The chain has TRBV30 and TRBJ1-1; D is uncertain. The CDR3 totals 14 residues. Germline V gene sequence: CDR1 GTSNPN, CDR2 SVGIG (reference sequence). Trimming removed 3 bases at V and 2 bases at J, with 13 bases between. The DNA of the CDR3 is TGTGCCTGGAGCTCCGACATTGAAAACACTGAAGCTTTCTTT. Translating it yields CAWSSDIENTEAFF.

This sequence joins TRBV5-1 and TRBJ1-3; maybe TRBD1 (6 bases). The CDR3 runs 14 residues. Germline CDR1 reads SGHRS; CDR2 reads YFSETQ. Trimming stripped 5 bases from V and 0 bases from J, with 9 bases between. The CDR3 loop is CASRPTGSGNTIYF. The CDR3, as DNA: TGCGCCAGCAGACCGACAGGCTCTGGAAACACCATATATTTT.

The gene calls are TRBV6-5 and TRBJ2-7; the D is unclear. CDR1 and CDR2 from the germline V gene are MNHEY and SVGAGI. This CDR3 region has 13 residues. Deletions cut 2 bases from V and 1 base from J, with 6 bases between. The CDR3, as DNA: TGTGCCAGCAGTTACGGCCCATCCTACGAGCAGTACTTC. Its protein is CASSYGPSYEQYF.

This rearrangement joins TRBV4-3 to TRBJ2-7; D is undetermined. Germline V gene lookup returns CDR1 LGHNA and CDR2 YSLEER. The CDR3 runs 16 residues. Between the trimmed V and J ends, which lost 0 bases and 2 bases, there was a span of 14 bases. In nucleotides, the CDR3 is TGCGCCAGCAGCCAAGATGTTACGGGTAGAGCCTACGAGCAGTACTTC. Translated: CASSQDVTGRAYEQYF.

This clone has a single count. The rearrangement uses TRBV6-6 and TRBJ2-7; 10 bases are shared with TRBD2. Germline V lookup: CDR1 MNHNY, CDR2 SVGAGI (reference sequence). This CDR3 has 13 residues. J gave up 0 bases and V 7 bases, and 0 bases lay outside the gene matches. The CDR3, as DNA: TGTGCCAGCACTAGCGGGAGCTCCTACGAGCAGTACTTC. As protein: CASTSGSSYEQYF.

The chain recombines TRBV27 with TRBJ2-7, with 7 bases fitting TRBD2. V dropped 3 bases and J dropped 1; count of bases not matched to a gene: 6. Per the germline V gene, CDR1 is MNHEY and CDR2 is SMNVEV (reference sequence). The CDR3 runs to 15 residues. CDR3 in amino acids: CASSFGGGGSYEQYF. The CDR3 DNA reads as TGTGCCAGCAGTTTCGGAGGCGGGGGTTCCTACGAGCAGTACTTC.

The rearrangement joins TRBV7-9 to TRBJ2-1, with 10 bases aligning to TRBD2. Per the germline V gene, CDR1 is SEHNR and CDR2 is FQNEAQ (reference sequence). Trimming removed 1 base from V and 6 bases from J; junction bases left unmatched: 6. CDR3 length: 16 amino acids. This CDR3 reads CASSLVSAGGGNEQFF. CDR3 nucleotides: TGTGCCAGCAGCTTAGTCTCAGCGGGAGGGGGCAATGAGCAGTTCTTC.

The V call is TRBV6-1, the J call TRBJ2-1, with TRBD1 as a possible D gene (6 bases). V shed 11 bases and J shed 0 bases, with 14 bases lying between them. Germline V gives CDR1 MNHNS, CDR2 SASEGT. This CDR3 is built from 14 residues. CDR3 region: CACQGPGSYNEQFF. As DNA, the CDR3 is TGTGCCTGCCAGGGGCCGGGCTCCTACAATGAGCAGTTCTTC.